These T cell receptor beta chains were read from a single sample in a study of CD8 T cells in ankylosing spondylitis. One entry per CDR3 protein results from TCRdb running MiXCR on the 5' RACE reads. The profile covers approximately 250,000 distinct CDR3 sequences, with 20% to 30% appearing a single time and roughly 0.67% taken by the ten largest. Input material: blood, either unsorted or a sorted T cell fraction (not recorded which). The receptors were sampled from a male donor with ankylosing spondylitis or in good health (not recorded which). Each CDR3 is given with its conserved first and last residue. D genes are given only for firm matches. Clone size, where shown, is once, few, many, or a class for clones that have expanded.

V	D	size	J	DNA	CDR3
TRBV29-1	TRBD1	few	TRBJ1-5	TGCAGCGTTGGACAGGGAGACAATCAGCCCCAGCATTTT	CSVGQGDNQPQHF
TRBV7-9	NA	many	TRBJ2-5	TGTGCCAGCAGCTTAGCCCTGTCTGGCGCAGAGACCCAGTACTTC	CASSLALSGAETQYF
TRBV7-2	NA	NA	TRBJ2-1	TGTGCCAGCAGCTCGTTTGGAGGTGAGCAGTTCTTC	CASSSFGGEQFF
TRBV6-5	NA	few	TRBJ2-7	TGTGCCAGCAGTTCCGGGGGGCGGAGATACTTC	CASSSGGRRYF
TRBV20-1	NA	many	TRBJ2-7	TGCAGTGCTAGATCCACGGGGGACAGCTCATCCTACGAGCAGTACTTC	CSARSTGDSSSYEQYF
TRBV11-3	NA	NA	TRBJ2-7	TGTGCCAGCAGCTTAGATGGGATGGGGGTCCCCCACGAGCAGTACTTC	CASSLDGMGVPHEQYF
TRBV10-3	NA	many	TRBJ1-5	TGTGCCATCAGTGAGTCAGCCCCCGGGGGCAATCAGCCCCAGCATTTT	CAISESAPGGNQPQHF
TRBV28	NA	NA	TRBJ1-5	TGTGCCAGCAGTTTATGGGGATCGGGCGGCAATCAGCCCCAGCATTTT	CASSLWGSGGNQPQHF
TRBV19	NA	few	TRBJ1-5	TGTGCCAGTAACACGGGGGGGCCCAATCAGCCCCAGCATTTT	CASNTGGPNQPQHF
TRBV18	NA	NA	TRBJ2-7	TGTGCCAGCTCACCACCGACCAGGGGCTACGAGCAGTACTTC	CASSPPTRGYEQYF
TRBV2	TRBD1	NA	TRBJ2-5	TGTGCCAGCAGACCGGGACAGGGGGTGTGGACCCAGTACTTC	CASRPGQGVWTQYF
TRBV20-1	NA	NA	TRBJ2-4	TGCAGTGCACGGGAAAACATTCAGTACTTC	CSARENIQYF
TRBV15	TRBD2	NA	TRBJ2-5	TGTGCCACCAGCAGCTCATCTTTCGGGAGGGAGACCCAGTACTTC	CATSSSSFGRETQYF